The text below deals with one TCR beta chain. No antigen is known for it. Germline assignment: CDR1 SGHAT and CDR2 FQNNGV. This CDR3 contains 15 residues. Trimming at V came to 3 bases and at J to 4 bases, leaving 4 bases not matched to a gene. From 350 to 500 ng of RNA, a library with molecular barcoded alpha/delta and beta/gamma adaptors was made. MiXCR, run by TCRdb on the reads, gives a single entry per CDR3 protein. The data show over 50,000 distinct CDR3 sequences, roughly 19% seen once. Every patient had bone marrow sampled while the disease was active. These data belong to a study of read filtering for tumor transcriptome and immune sequencing. On the study more broadly: RNA-seq yielded only about 75 to 1273 TCR reads, IR-seq about 3.5 to 10.27 million. The study's findings and limits: Single-read clonotypes: 80% to 90% of IR-seq clonotypes (around 3.5% of reads), 60% to 75% of RNA-seq clonotypes (44.6% of reads). Sorted CD138-negative bone marrow cells were not purified T cells.

The genes are TRBV11-2 and TRBJ2-2, with 8 bases that match TRBD2. The clonotype originates from a donor at least 40 years old with multiple myeloma. Material: a population of CD138-negative cells sorted from bone marrow. The CDR3 loop reads CASSFSAGGTGELFF. The CDR3, as DNA: TGTGCCAGCAGCTTTAGTGCGGGAGGCACCGGGGAGCTGTTTTTT.